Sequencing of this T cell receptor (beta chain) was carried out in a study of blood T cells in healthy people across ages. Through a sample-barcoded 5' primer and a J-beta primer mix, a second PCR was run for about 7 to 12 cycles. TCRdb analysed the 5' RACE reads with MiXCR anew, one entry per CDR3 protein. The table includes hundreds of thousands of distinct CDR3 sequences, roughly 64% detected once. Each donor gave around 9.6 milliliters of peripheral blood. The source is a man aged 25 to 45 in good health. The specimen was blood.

Here the CDR3 reads CASSVKQGFDEQYF. The CDR3, as DNA: TGTGCCAGCAGCGTTAAACAGGGGTTCGACGAGCAGTACTTC. The rearrangement uses TRBV9 and TRBJ2-5; 7 nucleotides agree with TRBD1. The J call may be mistaken, given a closer DNA end match to TRBJ2-7. The CDR3 has 14 residues. Looked up from germline, CDR1 is SGDLS and CDR2 is YYNGEE.